Below, 28 T cell receptor beta chains from the same sample are listed, as sequenced in a study of T cell responses to AZD1222 COVID-19 vaccine (dated by TCRdb to the early 2020s). The intended sense of this specimen's time point label: about 28 days (+/-7) after the second vaccine dose. Receptors were amplified or captured by the immunoSEQ multiplex PCR assay. This immuneACCESS table, as held by TCRdb, lists in-frame sequences with V and J called but not all clones. Of the missing ones, under half trace to an unresolved V gene in checked studies; the others have no known cause. The sample table holds fewer than 90,000 clones, of which about 88% were seen once. The top ten clones comprise around 5.5% of the sample. The input for sequencing was peripheral blood, taken 28 days after the second AZD1222 dose. These receptors all stem from an adult who received the AZD1222 COVID-19 vaccine.

The genes are TRBV20-1 and TRBJ1-5; 12 bases are shared with TRBD1. The CDR3 consists of 16 residues. Losses at the gene ends were 3 bases for V and 4 bases for J; bases not matched to a gene: 7. CDR1 is DFQATT and CDR2 is SNEGSKA in the germline V gene (reference sequence). The CDR3 DNA is TGCAGTGCTAGTCCCCCGGGACAGGGGGCGAATCAGCCCCAGCATTTT. Amino acid sequence: CSASPPGQGANQPQHF.

This rearrangement joins TRBV7-3 to TRBJ2-2, with D possibly called TRBD1 or TRBD2 (5 bases each). The CDR3 covers 18 residues. V lost 1 base, J lost 0 bases, and 15 bases lay in between. The germline V gene has CDR1 SGHTA and CDR2 FQGTGA. CDR3 DNA: TGTGCCAGCAGCTTAATCGTTGGTGTGGGGGCGAACACCGGGGAGCTGTTTTTT. Protein product: CASSLIVGVGANTGELFF.

This sequence joins TRBV6-2 or TRBV6-3 and TRBJ1-5, with D uncertain. The V and J ends lost 7 bases and 0 bases respectively, with 13 bases between them. This CDR3 is built from 15 residues. Germline V gene sequence: CDR1 MNHEY, CDR2 SVGEGT. The CDR3 bases are TGTGCCAGCACCCCTCGAGGGATTAGCAATCAGCCCCAGCATTTT. Translated: CASTPRGISNQPQHF.

The chain has TRBV7-9 and TRBJ1-2, with D unclear. V was cut by 0 bases and J by 7 bases, with 12 bases left in between. This CDR3 is 14 amino acids long. Germline CDR1 and CDR2: SEHNR and FQNEAQ (reference sequence). The CDR3, as DNA: TGTGCCAGCAGCTTAGCGGGGTGGGATCCTGGCTACACCTTC. It encodes CASSLAGWDPGYTF.

The count of this clone is one. The chain joins TRBV19 to TRBJ2-3, with D hard to call. The germline V and J ends were trimmed by 3 bases and 4 bases, with 14 bases remaining between them. Germline CDR1 is LNHDA and CDR2 is SQIVND (reference sequence). The CDR3 has 15 amino acids. The CDR3 nucleotides read TGTGCCAGTAGTATGGGCCTCGTCCGCTCAGATACGCAGTATTTT. Translated, it gives CASSMGLVRSDTQYF.

The V call is TRBV30, the J call TRBJ1-1; no firm D call. The CDR3 is made up of 15 amino acids. CDR1 and CDR2 (germline): GTSNPN, SVGIG (reference sequence). V was clipped by 0 bases and J by 5 bases, with 16 bases between them. The CDR3 DNA follows: TGTGCCTGGAGTGTTTTAGGCTCGGGAAGGACTGAAGCTTTCTTT. It encodes CAWSVLGSGRTEAFF.

The chain joins TRBV30 to TRBJ2-3, with 7 bases lining up with TRBD1. CDR3 length equals 12 residues. Losses at the gene ends were 5 bases for V and 3 bases for J; bases not matched to a gene: 2. Germline assignment: CDR1 GTSNPN and CDR2 SVGIG (reference sequence). The CDR3 sequence: CAWVQGTDTQYF. The CDR3 DNA sequence: TGTGCCTGGGTACAGGGGACAGATACGCAGTATTTT.

The CDR3 DNA is TGCGCCAGCAGCTTGGACGGGGGGCTCGCCTACAATGAGCAGTTCTTC. As protein: CASSLDGGLAYNEQFF. The chain recombines TRBV5-1 with TRBJ2-1; TRBD2 is a possible D gene (7 bases). V was clipped by 0 bases and J by 2 bases, with 12 bases between them. The germline V gene encodes CDR1 SGHRS and CDR2 YFSETQ. The CDR3 contains 16 residues. The full variable domain, with the rest looked up from reference TRBV5-1 and TRBJ2-1, is KAGVTQTPRYLIKTRGQQVTLSCSPISGHRSVSWYQQTPGQGLQFLFEYFSETQRNKGNFPGRFSGRQFSNSRSEMNVSTLELGDSALYLCASSLDGGLAYNEQFFGPGTRLTVL.

This clone was recorded only once. V gene TRBV27 combines with J gene TRBJ1-1, with TRBD1 identical over 7 bases. In germline, CDR1 is MNHEY, CDR2 SMNVEV (reference sequence). This CDR3 contains 15 residues. V lost 7 bases and J lost 0; bases outside the gene matches: 8. The CDR3 nucleotides are TGTGCCAGCAACACAGGGGACATAATGAACACTGAAGCTTTCTTT. Translation gives CASNTGDIMNTEAFF.

This clone was detected only a few times. The chain has TRBV6-2 or TRBV6-3 and TRBJ1-6; D gene ambiguous. Germline assignment: CDR1 MNHEY and CDR2 SVGEGT. V lost 5 bases to trimming and J lost 6 bases, with 11 bases between them. This CDR3 is built from 14 residues. The CDR3 sequence: CASSPNNFNSPLHF. In DNA form, the CDR3 reads TGTGCCAGCAGTCCCAACAATTTTAATTCACCCCTCCACTTT.

V gene TRBV2 combines with J gene TRBJ2-7; the D gene is possibly TRBD2 (7 bases). Trimming left V 4 bases short and J 2 bases short, with 15 bases between. The CDR3 contains 15 residues. From germline, CDR1 is SNHLY and CDR2 FYNNEI. The CDR3 nucleotides are TGTGCCAGCAGTGCGCAGGGGAGGGGCCCCTACGAGCAGTACTTC. Translated: CASSAQGRGPYEQYF.

The chain combines TRBV6-2 or TRBV6-3 with TRBJ1-2, with TRBD1 as a possible D gene (5 bases). This CDR3 has 14 amino acids. V was clipped by 2 bases and J by 6 bases, with 13 bases between them. Germline CDR1 is MNHEY and CDR2 is SVGEGT. The CDR3: CASSYQGGTDGYTF. CDR3 DNA: TGTGCCAGCAGTTACCAGGGAGGGACGGATGGCTACACCTTC.

The V call is TRBV19, the J call TRBJ1-5, with TRBD1 matching over 11 bases. The CDR3 totals 16 residues. Germline V lookup: CDR1 LNHDA, CDR2 SQIVND (reference sequence). V shed 7 bases, J shed 1 base, and the junction held 6 bases outside the gene matches. CDR3 coding DNA: TGTGCCAGTACGAACCGGGACAGGGGGAGCAATCAGCCCCAGCATTTT. Amino acid sequence: CASTNRDRGSNQPQHF.

The J gene is TRBJ2-1, the V gene TRBV4-1; 7 bases match TRBD1. V dropped 3 bases and J dropped 4; count of bases not matched to a gene: 6. The germline CDR1 and CDR2 sequences are MGHRA and YSYEKL. The CDR3 runs to 15 residues. The CDR3 is CASSHPRDSYNEQFF. CDR3 DNA: TGCGCCAGCAGCCATCCCCGGGACAGTTACAATGAGCAGTTCTTC.

V and J are TRBV25-1 and TRBJ1-4; D gene unclear. The V gene's germline CDR1 is MGHDK and CDR2 SYGVNS. CDR3 size: 13 residues. V was pared by 6 bases and J by 7 bases, with 12 bases between. CDR3 DNA sequence: TGTGCCAGCAGCGGTGGGGTGGGTGAAAAACTGTTTTTT. Its translation is CASSGGVGEKLFF. Looking up the rest from reference TRBV25-1 and TRBJ1-4 gives the full variable domain: EADIYQTPRYLVIGTGKKITLECSQTMGHDKMYWYQQDPGMELHLIHYSYGVNSTEKGDLSSESTVSRIRTEHFPLTLESARPSHTSQYLCASSGGVGEKLFFGSGTQLSVL.

The CDR3: CASSPGTNSYNSPLHF. The CDR3 DNA sequence: TGCGCCAGCAGCCCCGGGACGAACTCCTATAATTCACCCCTCCACTTT. The chain joins TRBV5-1 to TRBJ1-6; D perhaps matches TRBD1 (5 bases). Germline V gene lookup returns CDR1 SGHRS and CDR2 YFSETQ. V lost 4 bases to trimming and J lost 0 bases, with 11 bases between them. This CDR3 has 16 amino acids.

The chain couples TRBV30 to TRBJ1-4; the D is unclear. Per the germline V gene, CDR1 is GTSNPN and CDR2 is SVGIG (reference sequence). V was clipped by 1 base and J by 12 bases, with 15 bases between them. The CDR3 sequence is 13 residues long. The CDR3 here is CAWSGWGGSELFF. Here the CDR3 DNA reads TGTGCCTGGAGTGGATGGGGTGGGAGCGAACTGTTTTTT.

The gene calls are TRBV12-5 and TRBJ2-7; D may be TRBD2 (5 bases). Trimming shortened V by 5 bases and J by 5 bases, and 19 bases separated the two germline ends. There are 15 residues in the CDR3. CDR1 and CDR2 from the germline V gene are LGHNT and FRNRAP. The CDR3 protein is CASGLGLPGGHEQYF. In DNA, the CDR3 is TGTGCTAGTGGTCTCGGACTTCCGGGTGGCCACGAGCAGTACTTC.

The chain employs TRBV6-6 and TRBJ1-6, with 7 bases fitting TRBD1. The ends lost 5 bases at V and 0 bases at J; junction bases unmatched: 7. The CDR3 is made up of 17 amino acids. Germline V gene sequence: CDR1 MNHNY, CDR2 SVGAGI (reference sequence). CDR3 sequence reads: CASSPRGASSYNSPLHF. In DNA form, the CDR3 reads TGTGCCAGCAGTCCCAGGGGGGCGAGCTCCTATAATTCACCCCTCCACTTT.

The chain couples TRBV7-2 to TRBJ2-5; no clear D gene. Trimming removed 3 bases at V and 5 bases at J, with 10 bases between. This CDR3 region has 13 residues. The germline gives CDR1 SGHTA, CDR2 FQGNSA. The CDR3 nucleotides are TGTGCCAGCAGCTTGCGACTCCTGGAGACCCAGTACTTC. It translates to CASSLRLLETQYF.

The chain combines TRBV5-6 with TRBJ1-1, with D unclear. The CDR3 sequence is 16 residues long. V was trimmed by 0 bases and J by 1 base, leaving 13 bases between them. Germline CDR1 SGHDT, CDR2 YYEEEE. In DNA, the CDR3 is TGTGCCAGCAGCTTGGGGCAGAGCCTTGGGAACACTGAAGCTTTCTTT. Its translation: CASSLGQSLGNTEAFF.

This chain connects TRBV5-1 to TRBJ1-2; D is uncertain. CDR1 is SGHRS and CDR2 is YFSETQ in the germline V gene. The ends were cut back, 4 bases at V and 0 bases at J, with 19 bases in the middle. The CDR3 totals 17 residues. CDR3: CASSPKASGLANYGYTF. CDR3 in DNA: TGCGCCAGCAGCCCGAAGGCCAGTGGCTTAGCTAACTATGGCTACACCTTC.

The rearrangement uses TRBV7-3 and TRBJ2-1; 9 bases agree with TRBD1. CDR1 is SGHTA and CDR2 is FQGTGA in the germline V gene. The junction had 9 bases not matched to a gene; V was cut back by 4 bases and J by 8 bases. This CDR3 region has 15 residues. As DNA, the CDR3 is TGTGCCAGCAGCTCCCGACAGGGGGTTCCGGATGAGCAGTTCTTC. It codes for CASSSRQGVPDEQFF.

This chain links TRBV5-1 with TRBJ1-4, with a weak D call TRBD1 (5 bases). The CDR3 consists of 18 residues. The germline V gene encodes CDR1 SGHRS and CDR2 YFSETQ. V shed 4 bases and J shed 0 bases, with 19 bases lying between them. DNA of the CDR3: TGCGCCAGCAGCCAGACCGGGACCGGGTCTGCAACTAATGAAAAACTGTTTTTT. It specifies CASSQTGTGSATNEKLFF.

This clone was counted a few times. V usage is TRBV6-5 and J usage is TRBJ2-2, with 9 bases aligning to TRBD1. This CDR3 is 16 amino acids long. V shed 4 bases, J shed 5 bases, and the junction held 8 bases outside the gene matches. Looked up from germline, CDR1 is MNHEY and CDR2 is SVGAGI. As DNA, the CDR3 is TGTGCCAGCAGTTTCCCGGGACAGGGAAGAACCGGGGAGCTGTTTTTT. It encodes CASSFPGQGRTGELFF.

This clone has a handful of counts. The chain uses TRBV4-1 and TRBJ1-2; D call uncertain. Germline CDR1 and CDR2: MGHRA and YSYEKL. The CDR3 extends over 12 amino acids. Trimming cost V 6 bases and J 4 bases, with 9 bases left between them. CDR3 coding DNA: TGCGCCAGCAGGACCCCGGGCTATGGCTACACCTTC. Amino acid sequence: CASRTPGYGYTF.

The CDR3 protein is CASSVVAGPYNEQFF. In DNA, the CDR3 is TGTGCCAGCAGCGTCGTAGCGGGGCCATACAATGAGCAGTTCTTC. The J gene is TRBJ2-1, the V gene TRBV9; 8 bases agree with TRBD2. CDR3 length: 15 amino acids. V lost 2 bases and J lost 4; bases outside the gene matches: 5. Germline lookup yields CDR1 SGDLS and CDR2 YYNGEE.

This chain joins TRBV29-1 and TRBJ2-3, with D tentatively TRBD2 (6 bases). CDR3 length: 13 amino acids. Looked up from germline, CDR1 is SQVTM and CDR2 is ANQGSEA. The V and J ends lost 4 bases and 5 bases respectively, with 13 bases between them. The CDR3 reads CSVVPVGGDTQYF. As DNA, the CDR3 is TGCAGCGTTGTTCCTGTGGGGGGAGATACGCAGTATTTT.